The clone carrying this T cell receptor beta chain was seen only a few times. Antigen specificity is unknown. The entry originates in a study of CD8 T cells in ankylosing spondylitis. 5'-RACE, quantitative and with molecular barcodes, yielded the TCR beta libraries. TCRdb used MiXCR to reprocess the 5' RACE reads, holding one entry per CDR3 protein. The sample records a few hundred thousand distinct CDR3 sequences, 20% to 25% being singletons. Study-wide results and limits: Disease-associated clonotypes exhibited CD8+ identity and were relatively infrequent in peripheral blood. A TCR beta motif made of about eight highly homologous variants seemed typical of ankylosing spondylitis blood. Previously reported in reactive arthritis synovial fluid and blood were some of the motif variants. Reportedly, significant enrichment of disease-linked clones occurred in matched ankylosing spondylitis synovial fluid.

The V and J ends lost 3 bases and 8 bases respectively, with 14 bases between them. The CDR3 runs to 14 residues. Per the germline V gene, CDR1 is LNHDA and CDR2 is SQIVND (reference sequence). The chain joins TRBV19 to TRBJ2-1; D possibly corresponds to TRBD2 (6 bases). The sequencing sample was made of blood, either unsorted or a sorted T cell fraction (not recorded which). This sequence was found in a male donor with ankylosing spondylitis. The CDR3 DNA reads TGTGCCAGTAGTATCGGGGGAGTTCTCTATGAGCAGTTCTTC. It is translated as CASSIGGVLYEQFF.